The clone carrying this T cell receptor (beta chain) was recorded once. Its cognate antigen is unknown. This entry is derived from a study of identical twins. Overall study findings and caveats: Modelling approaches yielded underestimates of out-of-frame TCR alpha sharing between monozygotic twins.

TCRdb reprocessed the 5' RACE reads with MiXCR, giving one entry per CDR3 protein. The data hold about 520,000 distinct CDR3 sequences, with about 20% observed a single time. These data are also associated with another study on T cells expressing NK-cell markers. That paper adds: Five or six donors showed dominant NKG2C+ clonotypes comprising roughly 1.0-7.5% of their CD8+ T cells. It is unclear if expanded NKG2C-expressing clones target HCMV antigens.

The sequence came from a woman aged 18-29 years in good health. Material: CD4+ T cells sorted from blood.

The CDR3 DNA follows: TGTGCCAGCAGCTTAAATTCCGGGAACTATGGCTACACCTTC. This gives the protein CASSLNSGNYGYTF. The chain has TRBV7-8 and TRBJ1-2, with D uncertain. Germline V gene data show CDR1 as SGHVS and CDR2 as FQNEAQ. The V end was cut by 2 bases, the J end by 2 bases, with 9 bases between. The CDR3 is made up of 14 amino acids.